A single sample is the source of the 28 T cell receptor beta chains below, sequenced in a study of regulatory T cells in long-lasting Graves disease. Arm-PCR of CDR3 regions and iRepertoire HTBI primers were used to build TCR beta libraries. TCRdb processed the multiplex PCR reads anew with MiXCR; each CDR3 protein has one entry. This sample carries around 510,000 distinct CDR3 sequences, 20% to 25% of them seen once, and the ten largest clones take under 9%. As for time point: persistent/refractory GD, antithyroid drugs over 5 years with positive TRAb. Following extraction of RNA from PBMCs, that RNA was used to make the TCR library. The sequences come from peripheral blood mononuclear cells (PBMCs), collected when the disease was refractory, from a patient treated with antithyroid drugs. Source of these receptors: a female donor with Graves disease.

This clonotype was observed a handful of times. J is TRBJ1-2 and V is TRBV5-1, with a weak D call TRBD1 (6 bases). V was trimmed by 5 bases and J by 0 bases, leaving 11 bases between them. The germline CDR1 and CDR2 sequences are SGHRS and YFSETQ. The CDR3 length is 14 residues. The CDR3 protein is CASRPTGTNYGYTF. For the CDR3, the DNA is TGCGCCAGCAGACCAACAGGGACTAACTATGGCTACACCTTC. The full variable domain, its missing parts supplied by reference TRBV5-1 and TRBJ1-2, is KAGVTQTPRYLIKTRGQQVTLSCSPISGHRSVSWYQQTPGQGLQFLFEYFSETQRNKGNFPGRFSGRQFSNSRSEMNVSTLELGDSALYLCASRPTGTNYGYTFGSGTRLTVV.

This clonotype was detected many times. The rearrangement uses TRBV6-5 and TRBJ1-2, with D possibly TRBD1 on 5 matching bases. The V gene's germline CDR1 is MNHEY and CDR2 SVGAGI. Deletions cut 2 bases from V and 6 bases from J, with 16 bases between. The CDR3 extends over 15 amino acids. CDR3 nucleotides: TGTGCCAGCAGTTACGGTTTGAAGGGGCAAGATGGCTACACCTTC. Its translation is CASSYGLKGQDGYTF.

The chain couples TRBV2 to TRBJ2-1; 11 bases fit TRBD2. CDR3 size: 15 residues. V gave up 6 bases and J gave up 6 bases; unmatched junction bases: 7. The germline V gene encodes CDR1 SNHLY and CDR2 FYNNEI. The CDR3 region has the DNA TGTGCCAGCAGCGACACTAGCGGGAGTTTCAATGAGCAGTTCTTC. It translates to CASSDTSGSFNEQFF.

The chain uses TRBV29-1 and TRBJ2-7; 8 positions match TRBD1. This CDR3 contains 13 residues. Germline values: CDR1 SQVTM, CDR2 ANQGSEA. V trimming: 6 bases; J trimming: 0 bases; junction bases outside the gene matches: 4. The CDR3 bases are TGCAGCGTACGGACAGGGAGCTCCTACGAGCAGTACTTC. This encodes CSVRTGSSYEQYF.

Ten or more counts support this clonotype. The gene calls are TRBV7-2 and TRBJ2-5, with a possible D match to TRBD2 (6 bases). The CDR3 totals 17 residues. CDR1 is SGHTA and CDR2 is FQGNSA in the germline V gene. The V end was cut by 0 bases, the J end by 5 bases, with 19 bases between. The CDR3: CASSLALGGKSLETQYF. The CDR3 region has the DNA TGTGCCAGCAGCTTAGCGTTGGGCGGGAAAAGTCTTGAGACCCAGTACTTC. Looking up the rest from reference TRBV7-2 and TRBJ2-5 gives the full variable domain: GAGVSQSPSNKVTEKGKDVELRCDPISGHTALYWYRQSLGQGLEFLIYFQGNSAPDKSGLPSDRFSAERTGGSVSTLTIQRTQQEDSAVYLCASSLALGGKSLETQYFGPGTRLLVL.

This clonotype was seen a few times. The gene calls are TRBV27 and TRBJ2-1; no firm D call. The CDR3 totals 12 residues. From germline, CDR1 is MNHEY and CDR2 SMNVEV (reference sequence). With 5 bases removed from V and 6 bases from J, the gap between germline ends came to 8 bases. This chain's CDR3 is CASSLPSNEQFF. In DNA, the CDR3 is TGTGCCAGCAGTCTACCATCCAATGAGCAGTTCTTC.

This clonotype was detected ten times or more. The CDR3 sequence is CASRPMTENYGYTF. For the CDR3, the DNA is TGTGCCAGCAGACCGATGACAGAGAACTATGGCTACACCTTC. The rearrangement joins TRBV2 to TRBJ1-2; a possible D gene is TRBD1 (5 bases). The CDR3 has 14 amino acids. With 6 bases removed from V and 2 bases from J, the gap between germline ends came to 13 bases. Per the germline V gene, CDR1 is SNHLY and CDR2 is FYNNEI.

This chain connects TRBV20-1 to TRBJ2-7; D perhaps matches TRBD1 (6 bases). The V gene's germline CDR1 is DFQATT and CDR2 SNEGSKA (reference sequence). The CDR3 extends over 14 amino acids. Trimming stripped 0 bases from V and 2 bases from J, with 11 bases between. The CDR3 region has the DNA TGCAGTGCTAGAGACCAGGGGTTCCCCTACGAGCAGTACTTC. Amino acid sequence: CSARDQGFPYEQYF.

The CDR3 is CASSYVPNRPDTQYF. CDR3 bases: TGTGCCAGCAGTTACGTCCCTAACCGACCAGATACGCAGTATTTT. The chain links TRBV6-2 or TRBV6-3 to TRBJ2-3; D uncertain. The CDR3 spans 15 residues. Germline V gene sequence: CDR1 MNHEY, CDR2 SVGEGT. With 2 bases removed from V and 4 bases from J, the gap between germline ends came to 13 bases.

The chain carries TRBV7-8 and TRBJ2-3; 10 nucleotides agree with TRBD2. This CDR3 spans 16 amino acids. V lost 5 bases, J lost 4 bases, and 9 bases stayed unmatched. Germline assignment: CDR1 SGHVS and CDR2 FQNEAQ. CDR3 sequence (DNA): TGTGCCAGCAGCCCTCGAGCGGGAGGGGAGGCAGATACGCAGTATTTT. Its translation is CASSPRAGGEADTQYF.

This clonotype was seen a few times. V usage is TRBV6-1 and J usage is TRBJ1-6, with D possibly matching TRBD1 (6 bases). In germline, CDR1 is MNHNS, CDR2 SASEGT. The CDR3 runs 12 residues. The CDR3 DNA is TGTGCGCTAGGGGGGATTAATTCACCCCTCCACTTT. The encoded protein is CALGGINSPLHF.

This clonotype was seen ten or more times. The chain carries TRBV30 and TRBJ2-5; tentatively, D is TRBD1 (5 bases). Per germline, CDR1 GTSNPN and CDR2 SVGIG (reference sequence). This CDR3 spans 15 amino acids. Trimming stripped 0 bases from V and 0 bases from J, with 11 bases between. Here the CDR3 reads CAWSVDRVYQETQYF. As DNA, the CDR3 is TGTGCCTGGAGTGTAGACAGAGTGTACCAAGAGACCCAGTACTTC.

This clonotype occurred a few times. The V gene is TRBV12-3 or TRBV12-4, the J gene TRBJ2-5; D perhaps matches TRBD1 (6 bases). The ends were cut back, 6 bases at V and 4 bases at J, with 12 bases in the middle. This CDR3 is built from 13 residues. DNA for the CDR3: TGTGCCAGCAGCGTGTCAGGGGTAGAGACCCAGTACTTC. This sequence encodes CASSVSGVETQYF.

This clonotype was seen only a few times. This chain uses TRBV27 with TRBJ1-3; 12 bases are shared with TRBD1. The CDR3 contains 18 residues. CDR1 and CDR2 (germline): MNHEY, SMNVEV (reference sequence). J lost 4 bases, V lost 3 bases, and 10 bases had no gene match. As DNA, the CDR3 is TGTGCCAGCAGTTTGACCGGGACAGGGGGCGCGTGGGGAAACACCATATATTTT. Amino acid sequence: CASSLTGTGGAWGNTIYF.

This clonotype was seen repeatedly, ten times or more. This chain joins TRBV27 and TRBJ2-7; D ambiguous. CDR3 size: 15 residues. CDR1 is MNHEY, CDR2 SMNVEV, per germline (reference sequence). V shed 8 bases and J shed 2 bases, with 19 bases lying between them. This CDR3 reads CASSTGLPNPYEQYF. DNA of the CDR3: TGTGCCAGCTCCACGGGCCTACCAAACCCCTACGAGCAGTACTTC.

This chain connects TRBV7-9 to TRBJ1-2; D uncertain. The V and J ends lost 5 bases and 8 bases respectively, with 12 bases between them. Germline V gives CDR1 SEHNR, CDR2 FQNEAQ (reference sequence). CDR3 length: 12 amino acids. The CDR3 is CASSPHPHGYTF. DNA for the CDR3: TGTGCCAGCAGCCCCCATCCACACGGCTACACCTTC.

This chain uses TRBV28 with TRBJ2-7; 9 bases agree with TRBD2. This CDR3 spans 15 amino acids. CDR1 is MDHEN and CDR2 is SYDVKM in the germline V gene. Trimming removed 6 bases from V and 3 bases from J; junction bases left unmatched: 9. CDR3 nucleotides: TGTGCCAGCAGGGGCGGGGGGGGGGACAGCTACGAGCAGTACTTC. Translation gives CASRGGGGDSYEQYF.

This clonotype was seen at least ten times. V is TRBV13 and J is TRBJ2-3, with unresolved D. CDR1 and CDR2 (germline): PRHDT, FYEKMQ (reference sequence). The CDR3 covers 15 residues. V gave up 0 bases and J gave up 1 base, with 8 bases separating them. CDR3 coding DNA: TGTGCCAGCAGCTTAGGGGGCGGCGGCACAGATACGCAGTATTTT. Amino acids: CASSLGGGGTDTQYF.

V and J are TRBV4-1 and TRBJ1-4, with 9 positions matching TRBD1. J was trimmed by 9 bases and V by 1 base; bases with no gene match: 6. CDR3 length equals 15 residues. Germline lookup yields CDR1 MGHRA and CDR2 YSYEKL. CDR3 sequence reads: CASSQAGQGNKKLFF. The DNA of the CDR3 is TGCGCCAGCAGCCAAGCGGGACAGGGCAATAAAAAACTGTTTTTT.

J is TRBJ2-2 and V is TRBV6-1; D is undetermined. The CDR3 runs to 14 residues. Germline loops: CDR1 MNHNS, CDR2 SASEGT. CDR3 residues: CVVGDKSYTGELFF. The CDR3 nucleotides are TGTGTCGTGGGTGACAAGAGCTACACCGGGGAGCTGTTTTTT.

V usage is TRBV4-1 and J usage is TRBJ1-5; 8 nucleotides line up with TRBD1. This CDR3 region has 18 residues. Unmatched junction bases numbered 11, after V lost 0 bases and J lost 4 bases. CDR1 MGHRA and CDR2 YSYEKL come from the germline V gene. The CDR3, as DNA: TGCGCCAGCAGCCAAGATAGGTCCGGACAGGGACGGAATCAGCCCCAGCATTTT. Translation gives CASSQDRSGQGRNQPQHF.

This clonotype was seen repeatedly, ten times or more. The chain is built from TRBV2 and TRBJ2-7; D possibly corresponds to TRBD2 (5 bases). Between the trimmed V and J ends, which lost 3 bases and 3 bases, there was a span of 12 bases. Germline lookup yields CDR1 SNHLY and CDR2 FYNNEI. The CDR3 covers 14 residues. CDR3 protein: CASSEGSAYYEQYF. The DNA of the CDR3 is TGTGCCAGCAGTGAGGGGAGTGCTTACTACGAGCAGTACTTC.

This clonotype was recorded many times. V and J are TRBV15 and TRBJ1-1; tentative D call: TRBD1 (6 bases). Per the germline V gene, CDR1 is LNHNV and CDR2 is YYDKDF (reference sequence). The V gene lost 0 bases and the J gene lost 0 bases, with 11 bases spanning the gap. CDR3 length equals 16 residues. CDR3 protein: CATSREFGTLNTEAFF. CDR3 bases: TGTGCCACCAGCAGAGAGTTTGGGACATTGAACACTGAAGCTTTCTTT.

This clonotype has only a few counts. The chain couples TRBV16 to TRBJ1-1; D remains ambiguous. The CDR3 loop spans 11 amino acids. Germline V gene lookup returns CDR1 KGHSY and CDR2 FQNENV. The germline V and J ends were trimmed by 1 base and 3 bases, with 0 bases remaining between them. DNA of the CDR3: TGTGCCAGCAGCCAATACACTGAAGCTTTCTTT. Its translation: CASSQYTEAFF.

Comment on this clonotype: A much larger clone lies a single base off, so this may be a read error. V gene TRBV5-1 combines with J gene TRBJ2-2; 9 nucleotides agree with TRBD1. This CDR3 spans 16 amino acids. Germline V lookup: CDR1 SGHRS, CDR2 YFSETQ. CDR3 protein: CASSATGGSWTVELFF. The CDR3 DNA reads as TGCGCCAGCAGCGCAACAGGGGGCTCATGGACCGTGGAGCTGTTTTTT.

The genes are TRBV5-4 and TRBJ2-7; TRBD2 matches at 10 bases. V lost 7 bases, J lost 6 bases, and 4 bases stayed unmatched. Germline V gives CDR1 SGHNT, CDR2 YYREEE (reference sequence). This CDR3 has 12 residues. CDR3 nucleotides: TGTGCCAGCGGGACTAGCGATATCGAGCAGTACTTC. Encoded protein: CASGTSDIEQYF.

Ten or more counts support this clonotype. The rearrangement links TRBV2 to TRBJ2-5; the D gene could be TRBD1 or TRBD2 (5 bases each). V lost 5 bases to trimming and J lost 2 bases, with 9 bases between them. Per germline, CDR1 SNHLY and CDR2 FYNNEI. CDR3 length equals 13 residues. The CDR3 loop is CASSRGVQETQYF. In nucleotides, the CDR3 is TGTGCCAGCAGTAGAGGGGTTCAAGAGACCCAGTACTTC.

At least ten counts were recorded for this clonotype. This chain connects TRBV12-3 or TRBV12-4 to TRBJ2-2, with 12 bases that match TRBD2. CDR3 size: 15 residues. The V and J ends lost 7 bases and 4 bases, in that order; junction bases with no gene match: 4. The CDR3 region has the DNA TGTGCCAGCACCCTGGGACTAGCGGGCACCGGGGAGCTGTTTTTT. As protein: CASTLGLAGTGELFF.